The TCR beta chain under discussion was sequenced for a study of metastatic and nonmetastatic thyroid tumors (dated by TCRdb to the early 2020s). Regarding the study in general: For patients with malignant and with benign thyroid disease, the researchers compared repertoires between peripheral blood samples and tumor or nodule tissue samples.

What the study reported, not specific to this receptor: TCR beta diversity was reported as significantly higher in malignant tumors than in benign nodules, in both blood and tumor samples.

Libraries were built with PCR. TCRdb shows the sequencer as Illumina HiSeq 4000. High-throughput sequencing was used to profile the TCR beta-chain CDR3 region of each patient. The original pipeline was this. CDR3 differences across clinicopathological groups were used to build a classifier for discriminating distant-metastatic papillary thyroid cancer patients. The Shannon index was used to assess repertoire diversity, and the Morisita-Horn index was used to assess tumor-blood repertoire similarity. TCRdb applied fastp at Q25 and MiXCR to the public reads, then kept only in-frame beta chains. The V and J calls and clone size are TCRdb's, not the authors'. Counted in this sample were about 92,000 clones; 14% to 15% of them appeared once. Roughly 3.6% of the sample is taken by the ten largest. There are a few counts of this clone. The antigen it recognizes is unknown. At one boundary the junction diverges from the germline segment, which might be a read error.

CDR1 and CDR2 (LNHDA, SQIVND) derive from the germline V gene (reference sequence). The CDR3 holds 15 amino acids from the cysteine to the phenylalanine. Just CDR3 DNA is preserved here, 45 bases in frame from base 1. No patient had received any treatment before thyroid surgery. Using T-cell receptor beta sequencing, the researchers looked back retrospectively at clinical samples from patients, gathered between about 2011 and 2019. The clonotype was recovered from a female donor with papillary thyroid cancer or a benign thyroid nodule (not recorded which). Some clones in this sample may be carry-over from other donors' samples. This chain joins TRBV19 to TRBJ2-7; the D gene identity is not certain. Specimen: blood. CDR3 sequence: CDSSNGPTWVYEQYF. The DNA sequence is as follows: TGTGACAGTAGTAACGGCCCAACGTGGGTGTACGAGCAGTACTTC.